This T cell receptor beta chain stems from a study of metastatic and nonmetastatic thyroid tumors. Germline CDR1 and CDR2: MDHEN and SYDVKM. The CDR3 has 15 residues. V was clipped by 6 bases and J by 2 bases, with 15 bases between them. Among the patients, none had received any treatment before thyroid surgery. TCRdb re-called clones from the PCR reads using MiXCR. Among around 20,000 clones listed, 9.5% to 12% were seen once. This clone was seen more than once but under ten times. The sequence was collected from a female donor with papillary thyroid cancer or a benign thyroid nodule (not recorded which). Some clones in this sample may be carry-over from other donors' samples. Sequencing input: blood. The genes are TRBV28 and TRBJ2-3, with D perhaps matching TRBD2 (5 bases). CDR3 nucleotides: TGTGCCAGCAGACCTGACTACATTAACACAGATACGCAGTATTTT. This translates into CASRPDYINTDTQYF.